The rows below give T cell receptor beta chains drawn from one sample of a study of identical twins. MiXCR, applied by TCRdb to the 5' RACE reads, yields one record per CDR3 protein. Among 450,000 or so distinct CDR3 sequences, about 14% were seen once, and the ten largest hold about 0.52%. These sequences were also reported in another study, on yellow fever vaccine responses in identical twins.

The sample taken for sequencing was CD4+ T cells sorted from blood. All receptors derive from a woman aged 18-29 years in good health. Both conserved end residues are part of each CDR3. Each record gives: V gene, CDR3 length, clone size, D gene, J gene, CDR3 DNA, CDR3 protein. The D gene is left open where the match is weak. Clone sizes are given selectively: once, few, many, or a class where the clone is expanded.

TRBV12-3/TRBV12-4	12	many	.	TRBJ2-2	TGTGCCAGCACCCGTCGGGGCGGGGAGCTGTTTTTT	CASTRRGGELFF
TRBV20-1	16	.	TRBD1	TRBJ2-2	TGCAGTGCTAGAGATCCACAGGGGGTTAACACCGGGGAGCTGTTTTTT	CSARDPQGVNTGELFF
TRBV7-9	15	.	.	TRBJ2-2	TGTGCCAGCAGTCAGCGGGTCACAAACACCGGGGAGCTGTTTTTT	CASSQRVTNTGELFF
TRBV5-1	17	few	TRBD2	TRBJ2-7	TGCGCCAGCAGCTTGTGGGGACTAGCATATGGGGCGGACGAGCAGTACTTC	CASSLWGLAYGADEQYF
TRBV5-1	14	.	.	TRBJ2-3	TGCGCCAGCAGCCCACTAGGACCCACAGATACGCAGTATTTT	CASSPLGPTDTQYF
TRBV5-1	12	few	.	TRBJ1-2	TGCGCCAGCAGCTTGGCCAAGGGGGGCTACACCTTC	CASSLAKGGYTF
TRBV2	12	.	.	TRBJ1-2	TGTGCCAGCAGTCCCCAGTTATATGGCTACACCTTC	CASSPQLYGYTF
TRBV20-1	16	.	.	TRBJ2-1	TGCAGTGCTATGATGGGGGGCGAGGGGGCGAGCAATGAGCAGTTCTTC	CSAMMGGEGASNEQFF
TRBV6-1	14	.	.	TRBJ1-4	TGTGCCAGCGGGTCAAGCGGGGGTAATGAAAAACTGTTTTTT	CASGSSGGNEKLFF
TRBV20-1	11	.	.	TRBJ1-6	TGCAGTGCTCGAGGGGATTCACCCCTCCACTTT	CSARGDSPLHF
TRBV12-3/TRBV12-4	15	few	.	TRBJ2-3	TGTGCCAGCAGAATAGCGCGCAAAAACACAGATACGCAGTATTTT	CASRIARKNTDTQYF
TRBV7-9	14	few	TRBD1	TRBJ1-1	TGTGCCAGCAGCTCATTGACAGGGTCCACTGAAGCTTTCTTT	CASSSLTGSTEAFF
TRBV6-2/TRBV6-3	14	.	TRBD1	TRBJ1-2	TGTGCCAGCAGTTGGACAGGGGGCGACTATGGCTACACCTTC	CASSWTGGDYGYTF
TRBV7-7	14	few	TRBD2	TRBJ2-5	TGTGCTAGCAGCTTAGGACTAGGGGCGGAGACCCAGTACTTC	CASSLGLGAETQYF
TRBV27	14	.	.	TRBJ2-5	TGTGCCAGCAGCTGGAGGGGGAGCAAAGAGACCCAGTACTTC	CASSWRGSKETQYF
TRBV25-1	14	many	.	TRBJ2-7	TGTGCCAGCAGTGAATTCCCCTCCATGGGGGAGCAGTACTTC	CASSEFPSMGEQYF
TRBV20-1	14	few	.	TRBJ1-2	TGCAGTGCTAGAGTACCGGGGGGGAACTATGGCTACACCTTC	CSARVPGGNYGYTF
TRBV18	17	few	.	TRBJ2-3	TGTGCCAGCTCTCCGCGGCGGGCGGGGACGGAGGCAGATACGCAGTATTTT	CASSPRRAGTEADTQYF
TRBV4-3	16	many	.	TRBJ2-3	TGCGCCAGCAGCCAAGATGAGGGCGGGATCGCAGATACGCAGTATTTT	CASSQDEGGIADTQYF
TRBV20-1	15	few	.	TRBJ2-5	TGCAGTGCTAGAGATGGCATAGGCAGGGAGATGACCCAGTACTTC	CSARDGIGREMTQYF
TRBV7-9	15	few	TRBD2	TRBJ2-1	TGTGCCAGCAGCTCAGGTGGCGGGAGTTATGATGAGCAGTTCTTC	CASSSGGGSYDEQFF
TRBV12-3/TRBV12-4	14	few	.	TRBJ2-1	TGTGCCAGCAGTTTTTGGCAGGAATACAATGAGCAGTTCTTC	CASSFWQEYNEQFF
TRBV15	19	.	TRBD2	TRBJ2-7	TGTGCCACCAGCAGAGTTTCCCGAGGAGTACTAGCGGGAGTCTACGAGCAGTACTTC	CATSRVSRGVLAGVYEQYF
TRBV4-3	16	.	.	TRBJ2-1	TGCGCCAGCAGCCAAGATATAGCCGGCTCCTACAATGAGCAGTTCTTC	CASSQDIAGSYNEQFF
TRBV12-3/TRBV12-4	13	many	.	TRBJ2-1	TGTGCCAGCAGTTATCTAGCTGGCAATGAGCAGTTCTTC	CASSYLAGNEQFF
TRBV7-8	17	.	TRBD2	TRBJ2-3	TGTGCCAGCAGCTTAGTTCGGGGACTAGCAATTGCAGATACGCAGTATTTT	CASSLVRGLAIADTQYF
TRBV6-2/TRBV6-3	14	.	.	TRBJ2-2	TGTGCCAGCAGGGCGGACCGATACACCGGGGAGCTGTTTTTT	CASRADRYTGELFF
TRBV7-9	16	.	TRBD2	TRBJ2-3	TGTGCCAGCAGCTCAAGACTAGCGGGCCCCACAGATACGCAGTATTTT	CASSSRLAGPTDTQYF
TRBV29-1	17	few	TRBD2	TRBJ2-2	TGCAGCGTTGGGCCCCATACTAGCGGGGGGAGCACCGGGGAGCTGTTTTTT	CSVGPHTSGGSTGELFF
TRBV28	12	.	.	TRBJ2-7	TGTGCCAGCAGTTTTTGGCCTGGCGAGCAGTACTTC	CASSFWPGEQYF
TRBV11-3	12	.	.	TRBJ2-7	TGTGCCAGCAGCTTAGGGCCTCGCGAGCAGTACTTC	CASSLGPREQYF
TRBV6-6	13	.	.	TRBJ2-7	TGTGCCAGCACCAAGGGGGGTTCCTACGAGCAGTACTTC	CASTKGGSYEQYF
TRBV24-1	17	few	TRBD2	TRBJ2-1	TGTGCCACCAGTGATGCCCGACTAGCGGGAGGGTACAATGAGCAGTTCTTC	CATSDARLAGGYNEQFF
TRBV15	19	.	TRBD2	TRBJ2-3	TGTGCCACCAGCAGGGAGCTGAAACCAGGACTAGCGGCCACAGATACGCAGTATTTT	CATSRELKPGLAATDTQYF
TRBV20-1	16	few	TRBD2	TRBJ2-6	TGCAGTGCTCACCCTTCGGGGGGCTCTGGGGCCAACGTCCTGACTTTC	CSAHPSGGSGANVLTF
TRBV29-1	12	.	TRBD2	TRBJ2-7	TGCAGCGTGAGACTAGCGGGAGGCGAGCAGTACTTC	CSVRLAGGEQYF
TRBV12-3/TRBV12-4	11	few	.	TRBJ2-1	TGTGCCAGCAGCAAAAGGGTGGGGCAGTTCTTC	CASSKRVGQFF
TRBV12-3/TRBV12-4	13	.	TRBD1	TRBJ2-1	TGTGCCAGCAGGATAATACAGGGGGCTGAGCAGTTCTTC	CASRIIQGAEQFF
TRBV29-1	14	many	TRBD2	TRBJ2-1	TGCAGCGTCTTGGGACTAGCGCCTCGTAATGAGCAGTTCTTC	CSVLGLAPRNEQFF
TRBV12-3/TRBV12-4	16	many	TRBD1	TRBJ1-1	TGTGCCAGCAGTCCGGGACAGGGGATTCCAGTCGCTGAAGCTTTCTTT	CASSPGQGIPVAEAFF
TRBV3-1	16	few	.	TRBJ2-5	TGTGCCAGCAGCCAAGGATGGAGGGGGCGCCAAGAGACCCAGTACTTC	CASSQGWRGRQETQYF
TRBV20-1	17	.	.	TRBJ2-3	TGCAGTGCTAGATTTGAGGGTCTAGCCGCTCAGAGGGATACGCAGTATTTT	CSARFEGLAAQRDTQYF
TRBV6-5	12	.	TRBD2	TRBJ2-1	TGTGCCAGCGCGGGAGTAAACAATGAGCAGTTCTTC	CASAGVNNEQFF
TRBV6-2/TRBV6-3	13	few	.	TRBJ2-1	TGTGCCAGCAGTACCACCCAACTAAGCCTTCAGTTCTTC	CASSTTQLSLQFF
TRBV12-3/TRBV12-4	13	.	.	TRBJ2-7	TGTGCCAGCAGTTTAAAAGGAGTCTACGAGCAGTACTTC	CASSLKGVYEQYF
TRBV6-5	14	few	.	TRBJ2-7	TGTGCCAGCAGTTACGGGCTAGGGACCTACGAGCAGTACTTC	CASSYGLGTYEQYF
TRBV6-5	15	few	TRBD2	TRBJ2-7	TGTGCCAGCAGTTATTTAACTAGCGGGATTTCAGAGCAGTACTTC	CASSYLTSGISEQYF
TRBV28	12	many	TRBD1	TRBJ1-2	TGTGCCAGCACCCCGACAGGGAAAGGCTACACCTTC	CASTPTGKGYTF
TRBV7-2	14	.	.	TRBJ1-3	TGTGCCAGCAGCCCAGAGGACAGCGGAAACACCATATATTTT	CASSPEDSGNTIYF
TRBV9	13	.	.	TRBJ2-2	TGTGCCAGCAGCGTCGGGACGATCGGGGAGCTGTTTTTT	CASSVGTIGELFF
TRBV11-2	17	.	.	TRBJ2-2	TGTGCCAGCAGCTTAGATCTGAGGGGCCGACCCACCGGGGAGCTGTTTTTT	CASSLDLRGRPTGELFF
TRBV12-3/TRBV12-4	15	.	TRBD1	TRBJ2-2	TGTGCCAGCCTATTGGGACAGACGAACACCGGGGAGCTGTTTTTT	CASLLGQTNTGELFF
TRBV6-2/TRBV6-3	14	.	.	TRBJ2-7	TGTGCCAGCGGCGGCAGGGAGAGCTCCTACGAGCAGTACTTC	CASGGRESSYEQYF
TRBV24-1	14	.	TRBD2	TRBJ2-2	TGTGCCACCAGTTCGCGGGGGGTCGGCGGGGAGCTGTTTTTT	CATSSRGVGGELFF
TRBV14	16	.	TRBD2	TRBJ2-7	TGTGCCAGCAGCCTGGCTAGCGGAGTGGTCTCCTACGAGCAGTACTTC	CASSLASGVVSYEQYF
TRBV19	17	once	TRBD1	TRBJ2-6	TGTGCCAGTAGCTCTTTTGACAGGGGCTCTGGGGCCAACGTCCTGACTTTC	CASSSFDRGSGANVLTF
TRBV7-2	17	.	TRBD2	TRBJ2-7	TGTGCCAGCAGCTTATACGCAGGGACTAGCCAGCATCCCAGGCAGTACTTC	CASSLYAGTSQHPRQYF
TRBV4-3	14	few	.	TRBJ2-1	TGCGCCAGCAGCCAAGATGTCCGTACGAATGAGCAGTTCTTC	CASSQDVRTNEQFF